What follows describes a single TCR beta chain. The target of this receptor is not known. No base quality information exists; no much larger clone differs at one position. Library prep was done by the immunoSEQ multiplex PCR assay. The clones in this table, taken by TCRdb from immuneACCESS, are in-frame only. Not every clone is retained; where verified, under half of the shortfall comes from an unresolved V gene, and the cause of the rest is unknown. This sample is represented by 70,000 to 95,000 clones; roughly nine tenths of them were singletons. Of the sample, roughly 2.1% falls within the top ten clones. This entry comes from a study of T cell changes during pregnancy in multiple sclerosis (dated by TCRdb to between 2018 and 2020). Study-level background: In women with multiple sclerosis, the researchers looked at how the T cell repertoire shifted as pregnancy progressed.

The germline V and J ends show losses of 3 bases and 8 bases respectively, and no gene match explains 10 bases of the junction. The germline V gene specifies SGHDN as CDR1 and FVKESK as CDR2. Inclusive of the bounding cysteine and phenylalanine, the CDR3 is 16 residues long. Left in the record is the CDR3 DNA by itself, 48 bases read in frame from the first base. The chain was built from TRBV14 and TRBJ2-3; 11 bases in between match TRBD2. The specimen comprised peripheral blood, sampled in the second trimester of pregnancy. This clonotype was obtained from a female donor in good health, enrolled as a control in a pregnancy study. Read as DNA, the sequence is TGTGCCAGCAGCCACGTCTTTAGCGGGGGGGCAGGTACGCAGTATTTT. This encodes CASSHVFSGGAGTQYF.